One T cell receptor (beta chain) is described in this entry. Its antigen target is currently unknown. No much larger clonotype is one base removed from it; base qualities were not supplied. Genomic DNA was extracted with the Qiagen DNeasy kit from unsorted PBMCs and from negatively selected CD4+ and CD8+ fractions. TCR beta CDR3 regions were subjected to amplification by immunoSEQ multiplex PCR with primers that anneal to V and J segments. A synthetic immune receptor repertoire was used to minimize amplification bias, and any residual bias was removed computationally once sequencing was done. In the original analysis: Repertoire diversity was quantified as the Shannon entropy index using custom Python scripts. The unsorted, CD4+ and CD8+ repertoires were each analyzed separately, with the exception of combined analyses, where CD4+ and CD8+ sequences were merged in silico. Clonal expansion was defined as at least a 2-fold frequency increase after treatment relative to C1D1, with a pseudocount of 0.5 for undetected baseline clones. Clones with 0 or 1 copy at C1D1 were classified as singleton clones, and clones with 2 or more copies were classified as non-singleton clones. Clones expanded in unsorted samples were annotated as CD4+, CD8+ or unknown by matching protein sequences in sorted samples from the same patient. Diversity changes from C1D1 to C4D1 were tested in paired samples using Wilcoxon tests. TCRdb re-hosts the immuneACCESS table, in-frame sequences only. Its copies lack some clones; in the studies checked, an unresolved V gene accounts for under half of them, and the cause for the rest is not known. V and J calls and clone size are those listed in that table; D and trimming were worked out from the DNA. Counted in this sample were about 40,000 clones; 70% to 80% of them appeared once. Roughly 9.7% of the sample is taken by the ten largest.

V is reduced by 5 bases and J by 2 bases, leaving a spacing of 8 bases between them. Reading the germline V gene gives CDR1 MDHEN and CDR2 SYDVKM. The CDR3 covers 13 residues, taking in both the cysteine and the phenylalanine. Solely the CDR3 DNA is kept, with 39 bases framed from the first base. The time point label here, explained by the study, means: cycle 1 day 1 (C1D1), immediately before nivolumab initiation. Every trial patient had relapsed after autologous stem cell transplantation, and cohorts A, B and C differed in prior brentuximab vedotin exposure. The trial cohort comprised about 60 patients with relapsed/refractory classical Hodgkin lymphoma whose best overall responses were complete response, partial response or progressive disease. Single-agent nivolumab was administered to trial patients in the multi-cohort phase II CheckMate 205 trial. An independent review committee assessed best overall response by applying the 2007 International Working Group response criteria. Trial PBMCs were collected just before the start of nivolumab (C1D1) and during therapy at cycle 2 day 1 and cycle 4 day 1. Peripheral blood was collected in 8 mL Vacutainer Cell Preparation Tubes, from which PBMCs were isolated by centrifugation and then cryopreserved.

The data originate from a study of PD-1 blockade in classical Hodgkin lymphoma (TCRdb year 2020). The study in broad terms: Nivolumab dosing was 3 mg/kg intravenously every 2 weeks, continuing until either disease progression or unacceptable toxicity. The study used TCR beta sequencing and CyTOF to define a peripheral blood immune signature of response to PD-1 blockade in classical Hodgkin lymphoma.

Overall study results and their limits: Lower diversity was observed in patients in whom nivolumab was started less than 1 year after ASCT, and these patients were excluded from later analyses so that confounding by immune reconstitution would be avoided. By C4D1, a significant rise was seen in CD4+ TCR diversity but not in CD8+ TCR diversity (p=0.0027 vs p=0.16), and the rise was most apparent among complete responders (p=0.02). Trial patients achieving complete response had baseline diversity similar to newly diagnosed patients, whereas partial responders and progressors had significantly lower diversity. The study was limited to a single clinical trial cohort, and causes of repertoire differences, possibly disease activity or prior therapy, remained undefined. Baseline TCR diversity was reported to be lower in newly diagnosed patients than in healthy donors, and even lower in relapsed/refractory patients.

This clonotype originated in a human donor with classical Hodgkin lymphoma. Sample: peripheral blood mononuclear cells (PBMCs), taken at baseline. The rearranged segments are TRBV28 and TRBJ2-3, with the D gene too uncertain to name. The CDR3 in this case is CASSTTPTDTQYF. The sequenced DNA: TGTGCCAGCAGTACGACACCCACAGATACGCAGTATTTT.